A single count supports the clone carrying this TCR beta chain. The data stem from a study of T cells in Graves' hyperthyroidism and ophthalmopathy. Researchers took RNA transcripts and amplified the TCR beta CDR3 regions from them. First-round RT-PCR with HTBI primers amplified the TCR CDR3 region. MiXCR, run by TCRdb on the multiplex PCR reads, gives a single entry per CDR3 protein. The table records more than 350,000 distinct CDR3 sequences, about 18% of them present only once. Germline V CDR1 and CDR2: SGHRS, YFSETQ. The CDR3 totals 13 residues. V was shortened by 5 bases and J by 9 bases, with 15 bases between the two germline ends.

Sequences were obtained from blood. The gene calls are TRBV5-1 and TRBJ2-1, with D perhaps TRBD2 (5 bases). The TCR was taken from a woman under 40 with Graves' hyperthyroidism that later progressed to Graves' ophthalmopathy. The CDR3 bases are TGCGCCAGCAGGAGAGGAGAGGGCACTGAGCAGTTCTTC. This encodes CASRRGEGTEQFF.